This T cell receptor (beta chain) comes out of a study of T cells after yellow fever vaccination. CDR1 and CDR2 (germline): SNHLY, FYNNEI. With 3 bases clipped from V and 6 bases from J, the junction kept 5 bases outside the gene matches. The length of the CDR3 is 14 residues. This clonotype was counted many times. The antigen remains unidentified. The authors made TCR cDNA by 5'RACE template switching, adding a universal primer site and UMIs. TCRdb recomputed calls from the 5' RACE reads with MiXCR, one row per CDR3 protein. Of over 100,000 distinct CDR3 sequences in the sample, approximately 8.4% were seen once. Study results and caveats: FACS-sorted repertoires might harbor abundant contaminating clonotypes from the bulk population. Most clones from primary vaccination were detected again post-booster (approximately 96% CD4, 88% CD8).

The gene calls are TRBV2 and TRBJ1-5; 7 positions agree with TRBD1. This material consisted of CD8+ T cells sorted from PBMCs, taken 45 days after the yellow fever booster vaccination. This clonotype originated in a man aged 30-40 years who received the YFV17D yellow fever vaccine. In DNA form, the CDR3 reads TGTGCCAGCAGTGAGTTGACAGGGACTCAGCCCCAGCATTTT. Protein product: CASSELTGTQPQHF.